These 3 T cell receptor beta chains originate from one sample sequenced in a study of blood T cell repertoires in COVID-19. Repertoires were generated with immunoSEQ multiplex PCR, while TCRdb's copy carries only in-frame clones and drops some. Of about 190,000 clones in the sample, more than 60% are singletons; the top ten hold 13%. The sample taken for sequencing was peripheral blood. Receptors were obtained from a man aged 45 to 65 who had recovered from COVID-19.

This chain uses TRBV12-3 or TRBV12-4 with TRBJ2-4; tentative D call: TRBD2 (5 bases). Trimming removed 5 bases at V and 14 bases at J, with 19 bases between. The CDR3 sequence is 13 residues long. CDR3 loop: CASSAETLGKEYF. In DNA, the CDR3 is TGTGCCAGCAGTGCCGAAACACTAGGGAAGGAGTACTTC.

The rearrangement uses TRBV13 and TRBJ2-3; D gene ambiguous. This CDR3 contains 15 residues. CDR1 PRHDT and CDR2 FYEKMQ come from the germline V gene (reference sequence). Trimming stripped 0 bases from V and 5 bases from J, with 12 bases between. CDR3 bases: TGTGCCAGCAGCTTAGGAGGCGGCCAAGGAGATACGCAGTATTTT. It is translated as CASSLGGGQGDTQYF.

The V gene is TRBV10-2, the J gene TRBJ2-1, with 8 bases identical to TRBD1. CDR1 WSHSY and CDR2 SAAADI come from the germline V gene. V shed 8 bases and J 5 bases; nucleotides not matched to a gene: 8. The CDR3 totals 14 residues. CDR3 DNA sequence: TGCGCCAGCGCTCTGGACAGGGAGGACAATGAGCAGTTCTTC. This gives the protein CASALDREDNEQFF.